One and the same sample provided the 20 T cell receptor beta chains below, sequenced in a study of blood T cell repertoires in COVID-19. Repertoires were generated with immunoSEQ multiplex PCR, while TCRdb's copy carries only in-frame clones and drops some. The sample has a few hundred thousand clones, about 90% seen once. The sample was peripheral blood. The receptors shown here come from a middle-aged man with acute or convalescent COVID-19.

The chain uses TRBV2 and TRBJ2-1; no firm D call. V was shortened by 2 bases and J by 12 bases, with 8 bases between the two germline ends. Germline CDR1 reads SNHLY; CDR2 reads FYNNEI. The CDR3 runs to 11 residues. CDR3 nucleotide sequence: TGTGCCAGCAGTGAACTATACTTGCAGTTCTTC. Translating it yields CASSELYLQFF.

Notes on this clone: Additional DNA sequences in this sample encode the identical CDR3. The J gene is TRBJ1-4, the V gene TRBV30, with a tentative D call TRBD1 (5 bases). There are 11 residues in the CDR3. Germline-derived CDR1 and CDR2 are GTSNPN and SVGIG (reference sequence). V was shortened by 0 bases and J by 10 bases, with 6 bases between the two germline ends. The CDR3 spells CAWSVGGKLFF. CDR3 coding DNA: TGTGCCTGGAGTGTGGGGGGAAAACTGTTTTTT. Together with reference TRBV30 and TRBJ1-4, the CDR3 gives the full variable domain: SQTIHQWPATLVQPVGSPLSLECTVEGTSNPNLYWYRQAAGRGLQLLFYSVGIGQISSEVPQNLSASRPQDRQFILSSKKLLLSDSGFYLCAWSVGGKLFFGSGTQLSVL.

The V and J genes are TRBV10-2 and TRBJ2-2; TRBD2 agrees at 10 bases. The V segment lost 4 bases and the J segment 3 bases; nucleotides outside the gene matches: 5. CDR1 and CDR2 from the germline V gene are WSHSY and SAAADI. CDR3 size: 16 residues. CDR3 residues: CASSGRLAGDTGELFF. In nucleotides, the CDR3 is TGCGCCAGCAGTGGAAGACTAGCGGGCGACACCGGGGAGCTGTTTTTT.

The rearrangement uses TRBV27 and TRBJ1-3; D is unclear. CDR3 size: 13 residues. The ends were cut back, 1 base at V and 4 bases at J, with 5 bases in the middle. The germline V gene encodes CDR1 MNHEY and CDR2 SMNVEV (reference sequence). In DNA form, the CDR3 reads TGTGCCAGCAGTTTATATGTAGGAAACACCATATATTTT. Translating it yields CASSLYVGNTIYF.

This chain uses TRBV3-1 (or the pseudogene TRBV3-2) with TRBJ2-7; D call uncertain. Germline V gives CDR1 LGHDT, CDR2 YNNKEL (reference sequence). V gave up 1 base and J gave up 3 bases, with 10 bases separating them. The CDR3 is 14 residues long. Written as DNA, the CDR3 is TGTGCCAGCAGCCAAGGGAACAGTAACTACGAGCAGTACTTC. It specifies CASSQGNSNYEQYF.

This CDR3 reads CASRNSGRTGELFF. In DNA form, the CDR3 reads TGTGCCAGCAGGAATAGCGGGAGGACCGGGGAGCTGTTTTTT. This chain uses TRBV11-1 with TRBJ2-2; TRBD2 matches at 10 bases. Looked up from germline, CDR1 is SGHAT and CDR2 is FQDESV (reference sequence). The junction had 3 bases not matched to a gene; V was cut back by 6 bases and J by 5 bases. This CDR3 has 14 amino acids.

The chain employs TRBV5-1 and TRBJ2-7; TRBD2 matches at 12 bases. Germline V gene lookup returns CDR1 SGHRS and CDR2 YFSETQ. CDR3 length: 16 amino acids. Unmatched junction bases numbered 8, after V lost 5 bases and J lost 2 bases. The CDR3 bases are TGCGCCAGCAGACAGACCCTAGCGGGGGGGCCCTACGAGCAGTACTTC. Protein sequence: CASRQTLAGGPYEQYF.

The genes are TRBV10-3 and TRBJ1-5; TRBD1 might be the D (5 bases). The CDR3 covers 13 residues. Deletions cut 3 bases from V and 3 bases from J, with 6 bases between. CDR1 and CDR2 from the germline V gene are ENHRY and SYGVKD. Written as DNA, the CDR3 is TGTGCCATCAGTGACAGGGTCAATCAGCCCCAGCATTTT. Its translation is CAISDRVNQPQHF.

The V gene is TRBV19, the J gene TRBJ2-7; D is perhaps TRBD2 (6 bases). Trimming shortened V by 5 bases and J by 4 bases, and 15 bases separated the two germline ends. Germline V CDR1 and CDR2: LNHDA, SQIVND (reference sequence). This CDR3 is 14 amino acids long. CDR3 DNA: TGTGCCAGTAGTGCCAACTTAGGGACTTACGAGCAGTACTTC. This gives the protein CASSANLGTYEQYF.

The CDR3 region has the DNA TGTGCCAGCTCACCGCACGCACTCAATCTAGGGGTCGCTTTCTTT. It yields the protein CASSPHALNLGVAFF. This chain uses TRBV18 with TRBJ1-1; a possible D gene is TRBD1 (5 bases). This CDR3 spans 15 amino acids. With 3 bases removed from V and 11 bases from J, the gap between germline ends came to 22 bases. Germline lookup yields CDR1 KGHSH and CDR2 LQKENI.

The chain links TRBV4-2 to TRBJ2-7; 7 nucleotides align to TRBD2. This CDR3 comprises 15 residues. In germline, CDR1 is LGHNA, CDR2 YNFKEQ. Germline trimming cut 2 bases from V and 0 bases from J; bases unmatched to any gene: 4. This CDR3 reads CASSQLAADSYEQYF. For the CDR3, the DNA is TGTGCCAGCAGCCAACTAGCGGCCGACTCCTACGAGCAGTACTTC.

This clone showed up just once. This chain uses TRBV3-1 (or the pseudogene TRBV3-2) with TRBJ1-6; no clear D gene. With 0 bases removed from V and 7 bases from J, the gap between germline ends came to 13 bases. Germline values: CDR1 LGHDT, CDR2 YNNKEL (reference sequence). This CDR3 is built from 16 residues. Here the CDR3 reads CASSQDISARNSPLHF. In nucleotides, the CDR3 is TGTGCCAGCAGCCAAGATATCAGCGCTCGGAATTCACCCCTCCACTTT.

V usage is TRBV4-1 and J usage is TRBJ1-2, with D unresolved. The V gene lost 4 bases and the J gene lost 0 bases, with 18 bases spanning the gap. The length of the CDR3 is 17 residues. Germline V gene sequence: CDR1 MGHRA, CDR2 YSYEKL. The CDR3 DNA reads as TGCGCCAGCAGCCTTAAAGCTACGGCTACTACTAACTATGGCTACACCTTC. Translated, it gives CASSLKATATTNYGYTF.

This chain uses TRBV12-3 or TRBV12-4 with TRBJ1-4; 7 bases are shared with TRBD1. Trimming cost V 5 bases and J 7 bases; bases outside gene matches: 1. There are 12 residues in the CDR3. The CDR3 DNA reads TGTGCCAGCAGTAGGGGGCCTGAAAAACTGTTTTTT. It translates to CASSRGPEKLFF.

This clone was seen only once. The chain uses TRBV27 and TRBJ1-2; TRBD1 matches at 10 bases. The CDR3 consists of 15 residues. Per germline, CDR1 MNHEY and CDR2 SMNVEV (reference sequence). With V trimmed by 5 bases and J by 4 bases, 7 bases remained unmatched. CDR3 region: CASSPWTGGIYGYTF. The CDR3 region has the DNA TGTGCCAGCAGTCCGTGGACAGGGGGAATCTATGGCTACACCTTC.

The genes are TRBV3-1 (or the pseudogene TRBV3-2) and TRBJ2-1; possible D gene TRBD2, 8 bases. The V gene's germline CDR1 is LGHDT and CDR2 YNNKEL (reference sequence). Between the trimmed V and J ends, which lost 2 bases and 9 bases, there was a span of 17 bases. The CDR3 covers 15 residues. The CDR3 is CASSQRGRGEGEQFF. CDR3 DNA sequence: TGTGCCAGCAGCCAAAGGGGGCGGGGGGAAGGTGAGCAGTTCTTC.

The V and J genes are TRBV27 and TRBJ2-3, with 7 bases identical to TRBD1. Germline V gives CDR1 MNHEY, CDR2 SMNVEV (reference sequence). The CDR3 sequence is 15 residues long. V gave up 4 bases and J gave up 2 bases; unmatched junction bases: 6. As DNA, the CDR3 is TGTGCCAGCAGTTACGGGACAGTCTACACAGATACGCAGTATTTT. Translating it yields CASSYGTVYTDTQYF.

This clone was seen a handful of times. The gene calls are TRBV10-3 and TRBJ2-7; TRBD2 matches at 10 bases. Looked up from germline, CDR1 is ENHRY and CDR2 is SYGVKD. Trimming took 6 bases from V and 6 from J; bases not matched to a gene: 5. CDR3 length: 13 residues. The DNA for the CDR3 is TGTGCCATCAGGGAGGGACTAGCGACCGAGCAGTACTTC. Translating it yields CAIREGLATEQYF.

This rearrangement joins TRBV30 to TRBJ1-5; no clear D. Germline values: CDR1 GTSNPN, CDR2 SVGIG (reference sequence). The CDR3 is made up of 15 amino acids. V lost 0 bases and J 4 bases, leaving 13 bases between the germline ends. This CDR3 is CAWSVGGIRNQPQHF. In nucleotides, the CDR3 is TGTGCCTGGAGTGTAGGAGGGATCCGTAATCAGCCCCAGCATTTT.

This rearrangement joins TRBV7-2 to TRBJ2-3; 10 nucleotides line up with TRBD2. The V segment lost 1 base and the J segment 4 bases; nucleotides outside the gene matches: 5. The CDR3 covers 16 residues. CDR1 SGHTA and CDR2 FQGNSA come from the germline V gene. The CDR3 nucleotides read TGTGCCAGCAGCTTAGGGGGTAGCGGGGGGTCAGATACGCAGTATTTT. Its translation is CASSLGGSGGSDTQYF.